The text below deals with one T cell receptor beta chain. This sample was included in a study of blood T cell repertoires in COVID-19. Study in general: In each case, the material was cDNA or gDNA derived from T cells, B-cell-depleted T cells, or PBMCs.

Here immunoSEQ multiplex PCR was the method, and the copy in TCRdb shows in-frame clones only, minus some. The data hold around 390,000 clones, with around nine tenths observed a single time. The length of the CDR3 is 14 residues. Trimming stripped 3 bases from V and 2 bases from J, with 11 bases between. Germline CDR1 MNHEY, CDR2 SMNVEV (reference sequence). The sequence was obtained from a woman between 45 and 65 years old who had recovered from COVID-19. The sample taken for sequencing was PBMCs or T cells enriched from blood (not recorded which). The genes are TRBV27 and TRBJ2-7, with a tentative D call TRBD1 (6 bases). The CDR3 region is CASSFGTGTYEQYF. For the CDR3, the DNA is TGTGCCAGCAGTTTTGGTACAGGGACCTACGAGCAGTACTTC.